The rows below give T cell receptor beta chains drawn from one sample of a study of shared clonotypes between healthy human individuals. The protocol was immunoSEQ multiplex PCR, while the TCRdb copy is restricted to in-frame clones and leaves out a portion. In the table there are roughly 1 million clones, about four fifths of which are singletons. Sequenced sample: memory CD4+ T cells from PBMCs. Every receptor here comes from a man younger than 35 in good health. Some clones in this sample may be carry-over from other donors' samples. Each CDR3 is given with its conserved first and last residue. A row's size may be missing; if present it is once, few, many or a size class.

CDR3aa	v_gene	j_gene	abundance
CASSPGGAQKGQYF	TRBV28	TRBJ2-5	NA
CASRRWNQPQHF	TRBV28	TRBJ1-5	NA
CASSQGQGPGNTIYF	TRBV4-1	TRBJ1-3	NA
CASSPEARGGLFF	TRBV18	TRBJ1-4	NA
CASSGGRLFNTEAFF	TRBV2	TRBJ1-1	NA
CASKSTGEPGNTIYF	TRBV6-5	TRBJ1-3	NA
CASPPGLAGSYSRFF	TRBV5-3	TRBJ2-1	NA
CASSEGGGAVRVYEQYF	TRBV2	TRBJ2-7	NA
CASSLDRGRDGYTF	TRBV5-6	TRBJ1-2	NA
CATSAGASNEKLFF	TRBV15	TRBJ1-4	NA
CASSVAIKGEQYF	TRBV9	TRBJ2-7	NA
CASISGSLNTEAFF	TRBV19	TRBJ1-1	NA
CASSSIATGAARNEQYF	TRBV7-8	TRBJ2-7	NA
CASGRGANTEAFF	TRBV11-3	TRBJ1-1	few
CASSTQGAIRTGELFF	TRBV19	TRBJ2-2	once
CASSFLGGYSGNTIYF	TRBV28	TRBJ1-3	NA
CASVTQGSGANVLTF	TRBV19	TRBJ2-6	NA
CASSLDYRNTGELFF	TRBV5-6	TRBJ2-2	NA
CASSVGGQGENTIYF	TRBV9	TRBJ1-3	NA
CASSWPEKLFF	TRBV5-8	TRBJ1-4	NA
CASSFYRANQPQHF	TRBV7-2	TRBJ1-5	NA
CASSQGSSGNTYEQYF	TRBV4-2	TRBJ2-7	few
CASSQESLQGRPQYF	TRBV4-3	TRBJ2-3	NA
CASSPVAWEPDGYTF	TRBV18	TRBJ1-2	NA
CASSDPLGQGGDEQFF	TRBV10-1	TRBJ2-1	NA
CASSLQGSGATGELFF	TRBV5-1	TRBJ2-2	NA
CASSLDMGNQPQHF	TRBV5-1	TRBJ1-5	NA
CASSSLDRGHTQYF	TRBV19	TRBJ2-3	NA
CASSFQGYEQYF	TRBV18	TRBJ2-7	few
CASSRGVLFGYGYTF	TRBV27	TRBJ1-2	NA
CASGPGLLTGELFF	TRBV6-6	TRBJ2-2	NA
CAMAGHLNTEAFF	TRBV10-3	TRBJ1-1	NA
CASSGMYLADTQYF	TRBV6-5	TRBJ2-3	once
CASRLQGAPKDGYTF	TRBV27	TRBJ1-2	NA
CSAKRIEQFF	TRBV20-1	TRBJ2-1	NA
CASSLVRQGAVTDTQYF	TRBV7-8	TRBJ2-3	NA
CASSKIQGSGYTF	TRBV9	TRBJ1-2	NA
CASRKLRDRGYEQYF	TRBV6-1	TRBJ2-7	NA
CASSLGDGDTQYF	TRBV7-2	TRBJ2-3	NA
CASSGSQRQGGNEQYF	TRBV9	TRBJ2-7	NA
CASSEGARGGTEAFF	TRBV6-1	TRBJ1-1	NA
CASSLVQRAETQYF	TRBV11-2	TRBJ2-5	NA
CASSQEAKGGMGETQYF	TRBV4-1	TRBJ2-5	NA
CASSPRGTGLGDTQYF	TRBV4-1	TRBJ2-3	NA
CASSPYGTGMYTEAFF	TRBV18	TRBJ1-1	NA
CASSSGGDTQYF	TRBV5-1	TRBJ2-3	NA
CASSEPPGARGYTF	TRBV10-2	TRBJ1-2	many
CASSALGGPYGYTF	TRBV2	TRBJ1-2	NA